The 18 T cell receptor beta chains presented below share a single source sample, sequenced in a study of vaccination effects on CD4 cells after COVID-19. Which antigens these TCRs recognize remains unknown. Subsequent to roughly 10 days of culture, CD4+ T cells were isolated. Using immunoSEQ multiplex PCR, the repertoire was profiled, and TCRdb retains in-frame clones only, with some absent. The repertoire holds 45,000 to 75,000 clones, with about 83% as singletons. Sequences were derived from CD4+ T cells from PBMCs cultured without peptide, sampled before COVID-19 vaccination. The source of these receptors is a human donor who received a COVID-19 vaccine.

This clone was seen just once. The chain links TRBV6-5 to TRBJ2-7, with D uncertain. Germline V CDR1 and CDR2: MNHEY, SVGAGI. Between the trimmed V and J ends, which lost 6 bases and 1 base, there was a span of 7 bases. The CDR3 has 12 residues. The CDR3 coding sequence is TGTGCCAGCAGCAACCCATCCTACGAGCAGTACGTC. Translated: CASSNPSYEQYV.

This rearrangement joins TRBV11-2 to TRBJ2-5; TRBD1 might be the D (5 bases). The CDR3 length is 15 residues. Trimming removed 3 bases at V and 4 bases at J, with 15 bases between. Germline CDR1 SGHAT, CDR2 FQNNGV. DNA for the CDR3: TGTGCCAGCAGCTTCTCCCGGCAGGGTGGAGAGACCCAGTACTTC. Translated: CASSFSRQGGETQYF.

The CDR3 region has the DNA TGTGCCAGCAGCAGTAAATCCGGCTCTGGACAGGGGGCGCATGGCTACACCTTC. It yields the protein CASSSKSGSGQGAHGYTF. The J gene is TRBJ1-2, the V gene TRBV21-1; TRBD1 is the table's D call, not checked against the DNA. TRBV21-1 is assigned pseudogene status. CDR3 length: 18 residues.

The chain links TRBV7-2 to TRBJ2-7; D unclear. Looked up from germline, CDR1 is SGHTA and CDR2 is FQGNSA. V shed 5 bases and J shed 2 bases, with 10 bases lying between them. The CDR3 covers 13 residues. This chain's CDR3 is CASSPSGPYEQYV. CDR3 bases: TGTGCCAGCAGCCCCAGTGGTCCCTACGAGCAGTACGTC.

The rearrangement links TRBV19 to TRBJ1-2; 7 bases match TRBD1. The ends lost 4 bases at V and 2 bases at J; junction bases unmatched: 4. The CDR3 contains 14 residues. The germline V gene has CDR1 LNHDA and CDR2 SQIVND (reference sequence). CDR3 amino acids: CASSRDRENYGYTF. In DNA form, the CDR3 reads TGTGCCAGTAGTAGAGACAGGGAAAACTATGGCTACACCTTC.

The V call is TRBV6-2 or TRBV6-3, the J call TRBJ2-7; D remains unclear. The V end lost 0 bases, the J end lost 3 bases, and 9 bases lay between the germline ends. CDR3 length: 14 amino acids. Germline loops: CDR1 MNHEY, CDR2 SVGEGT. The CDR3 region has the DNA TGTGCCAGCAGTTACTCGCTGAGAGACTACGAGCAGTACGTC. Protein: CASSYSLRDYEQYV.

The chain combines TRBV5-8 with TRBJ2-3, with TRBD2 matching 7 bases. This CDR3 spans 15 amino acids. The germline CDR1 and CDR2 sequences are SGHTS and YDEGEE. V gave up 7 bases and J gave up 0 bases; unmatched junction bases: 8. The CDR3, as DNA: TGTGCCAGCCCAAATTGGGAGGGAAGCACAGATACGCAGTATTTT. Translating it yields CASPNWEGSTDTQYF.

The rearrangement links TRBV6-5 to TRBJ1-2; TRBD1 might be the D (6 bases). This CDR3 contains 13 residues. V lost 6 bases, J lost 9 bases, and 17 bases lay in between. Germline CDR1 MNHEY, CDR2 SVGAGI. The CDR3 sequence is CASRGGAGESYTF. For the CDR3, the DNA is TGTGCCAGCAGGGGGGGGGCAGGGGAAAGCTACACCTTC.

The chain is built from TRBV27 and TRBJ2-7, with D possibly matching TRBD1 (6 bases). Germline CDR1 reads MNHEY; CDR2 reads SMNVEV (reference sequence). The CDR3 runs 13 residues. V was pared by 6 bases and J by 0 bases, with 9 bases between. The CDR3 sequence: CASRDSLSYEQYV. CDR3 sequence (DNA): TGTGCCAGCAGGGACAGTCTCTCCTACGAGCAGTACGTC.

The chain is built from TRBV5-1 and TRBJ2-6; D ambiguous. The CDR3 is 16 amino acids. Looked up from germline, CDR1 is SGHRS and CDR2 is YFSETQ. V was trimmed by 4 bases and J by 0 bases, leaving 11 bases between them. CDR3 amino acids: CASSADGNSGANVLTF. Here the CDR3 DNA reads TGCGCCAGCAGCGCGGACGGAAACTCTGGGGCCAACGTCCTGACTTTC.

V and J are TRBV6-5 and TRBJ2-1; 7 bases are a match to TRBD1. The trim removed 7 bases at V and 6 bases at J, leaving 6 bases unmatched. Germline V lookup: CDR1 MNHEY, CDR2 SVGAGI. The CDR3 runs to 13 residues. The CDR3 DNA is TGTGCCAGCACCCCAACAGGGGTCAATGAGCAGTTCTTC. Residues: CASTPTGVNEQFF.

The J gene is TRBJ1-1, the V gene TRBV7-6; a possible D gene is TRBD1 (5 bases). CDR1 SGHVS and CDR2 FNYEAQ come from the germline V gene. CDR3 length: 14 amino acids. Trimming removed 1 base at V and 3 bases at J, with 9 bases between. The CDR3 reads CASSLVGGDTEAFF. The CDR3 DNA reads TGTGCCAGCAGCTTAGTCGGGGGAGACACTGAAGCTTTCTTT.

CDR3 coding DNA: TGTGCCAGCAGCCTCCAGGGCCATGAGCAGTTCTTC. Protein sequence: CASSLQGHEQFF. This chain links TRBV14 with TRBJ2-1, with D perhaps TRBD1 (5 bases). CDR1 and CDR2 (germline): SGHDN, FVKESK. This CDR3 comprises 12 residues. V was pared by 4 bases and J by 8 bases, with 9 bases between.

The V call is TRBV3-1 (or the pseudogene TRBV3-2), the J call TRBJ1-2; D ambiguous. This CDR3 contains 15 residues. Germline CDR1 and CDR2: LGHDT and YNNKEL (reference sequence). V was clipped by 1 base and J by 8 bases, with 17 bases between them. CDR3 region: CASSQGLRGKDGYTF. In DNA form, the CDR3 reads TGTGCCAGCAGCCAAGGTTTGAGAGGCAAAGACGGCTACACCTTC.

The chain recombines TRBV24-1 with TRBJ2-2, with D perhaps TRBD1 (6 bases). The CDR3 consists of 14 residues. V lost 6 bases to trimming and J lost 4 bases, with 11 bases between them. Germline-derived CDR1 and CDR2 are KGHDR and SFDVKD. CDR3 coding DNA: TGTGCCACCAGTAACAGGGCGAGCACCGGGGAGCTGTTTTTT. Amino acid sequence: CATSNRASTGELFF.

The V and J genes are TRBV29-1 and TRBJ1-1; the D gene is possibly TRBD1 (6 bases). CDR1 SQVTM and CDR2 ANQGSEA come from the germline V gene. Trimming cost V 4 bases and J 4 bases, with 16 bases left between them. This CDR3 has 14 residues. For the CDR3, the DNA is TGCAGCGTTGGACAAGGGGGGGTGGGCACTGAAGCTTTCTTT. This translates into CSVGQGGVGTEAFF.

The CDR3 DNA is TGTGCCAGTAGTTTACAGATTAGTCAGCCCCAGCATTTT. Translated, it gives CASSLQISQPQHF. V and J are TRBV19 and TRBJ1-5; D remains ambiguous. V lost 5 bases and J 6 bases, leaving 11 bases between the germline ends. The CDR3 has 13 residues. Germline V lookup: CDR1 LNHDA, CDR2 SQIVND (reference sequence).

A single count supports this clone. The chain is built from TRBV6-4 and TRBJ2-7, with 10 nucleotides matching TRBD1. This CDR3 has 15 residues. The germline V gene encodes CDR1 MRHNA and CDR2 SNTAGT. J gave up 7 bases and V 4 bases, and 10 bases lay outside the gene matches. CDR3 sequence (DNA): TGTGCCAGCAGTGTAGGACAGGGGGTTCTCCCTGAGCAGTACGTC. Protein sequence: CASSVGQGVLPEQYV.